Shown below are 29 T cell receptor beta chains from a single sample sequenced in a study of cytotoxic CD8 clonotypes in ibrutinib-treated CLL. Assay: immunoSEQ multiplex PCR; the TCRdb copy retains only in-frame clones and omits some. This table has some 150,000 clones, around 80% appearing once. Material: PBMCs, obtained after 12 months of ibrutinib treatment. Receptor source: a human donor with chronic lymphocytic leukemia.

This clone was counted between two and nine times. The V call is TRBV6-5, the J call TRBJ2-7, with no clear D. This CDR3 is 15 amino acids long. CDR1 is MNHEY, CDR2 SVGAGI, per germline. The ends were cut back, 6 bases at V and 1 base at J, with 16 bases in the middle. CDR3 coding DNA: TGTGCCAGCAGCCCCTTCCCGGGTGCTTCCTACGAGCAGTACTTC. Its protein product is CASSPFPGASYEQYF.

The rearrangement uses TRBV11-2 and TRBJ1-2; the D gene is possibly TRBD1 (5 bases). The germline V and J ends were trimmed by 0 bases and 6 bases, with 14 bases remaining between them. Per germline, CDR1 SGHAT and CDR2 FQNNGV. The length of the CDR3 is 15 residues. The CDR3 DNA sequence: TGTGCCAGCAGCTTAGATCCGAGGGGAGTCGATGGCTACACCTTC. Protein sequence: CASSLDPRGVDGYTF.

The chain has TRBV14 and TRBJ1-2, with TRBD1 matching over 10 bases. Germline V gene sequence: CDR1 SGHDN, CDR2 FVKESK. With V trimmed by 3 bases and J by 8 bases, 9 bases remained unmatched. CDR3 length: 15 amino acids. The CDR3 region is CASSQTGTGVRGYTF. DNA of the CDR3: TGTGCCAGCAGCCAGACCGGGACAGGGGTTCGGGGCTACACCTTC. The whole variable domain, remainder taken from reference TRBV14 and TRBJ1-2, is EAGVTQFPSHSVIEKGQTVTLRCDPISGHDNLYWYRRVMGKEIKFLLHFVKESKQDESGMPNNRFLAERTGGTYSTLKVQPAELEDSGVYFCASSQTGTGVRGYTFGSGTRLTVV.

The chain has TRBV18 and TRBJ2-4; unclear D gene. The CDR3 is 13 residues long. V was pared by 3 bases and J by 8 bases, with 11 bases between. Germline CDR1 is KGHSH and CDR2 is LQKENI. The CDR3 reads CASSPRPADIQYF. The CDR3 bases are TGTGCCAGCTCACCCCGGCCCGCGGACATTCAGTACTTC.

The gene calls are TRBV6-1 and TRBJ2-3; weak D call: TRBD1 (5 bases). The germline gives CDR1 MNHNS, CDR2 SASEGT. Trimming removed 8 bases from V and 6 bases from J, with 21 bases in between. This CDR3 contains 15 residues. This CDR3 is CASGKVQALGDTQYF. As DNA, the CDR3 is TGTGCCAGCGGCAAGGTACAGGCGCTAGGGGATACGCAGTATTTT.

The V and J genes are TRBV11-2 and TRBJ1-4, with 9 bases that match TRBD1. Germline V CDR1 and CDR2: SGHAT, FQNNGV. The junction had 8 bases not matched to a gene; V was cut back by 2 bases and J by 7 bases. The CDR3 sequence is 16 residues long. CDR3: CASSLFYRGLGEKLFF. The DNA of the CDR3 is TGTGCCAGCAGCTTATTTTACAGGGGGCTCGGTGAAAAACTGTTTTTT. Full variable domain (missing parts from reference TRBV11-2 and TRBJ1-4): EAGVAQSPRYKIIEKRQSVAFWCNPISGHATLYWYQQILGQGPKLLIQFQNNGVVDDSQLPKDRFSAERLKGVDSTLKIQPAKLEDSAVYLCASSLFYRGLGEKLFFGSGTQLSVL.

This clone was seen once. V usage is TRBV5-6 and J usage is TRBJ2-3; D gene ambiguous. The V gene lost 2 bases and the J gene lost 0 bases, with 10 bases spanning the gap. This CDR3 has 15 amino acids. Germline CDR1 reads SGHDT; CDR2 reads YYEEEE. The CDR3 reads CASSFGRSSTDTQYF. DNA for the CDR3: TGTGCCAGCAGCTTCGGGCGGAGTAGCACAGATACGCAGTATTTT.

The chain has TRBV27 and TRBJ2-7, with D unclear. Trimming took off 2 bases at V and 7 bases at J, with 9 bases between the two ends. This CDR3 has 12 residues. Germline V gene data show CDR1 as MNHEY and CDR2 as SMNVEV (reference sequence). CDR3 amino acids: CASSLNSREQYF. CDR3 coding DNA: TGTGCCAGCAGTTTAAACAGCCGAGAGCAGTACTTC.

The genes are TRBV7-9 and TRBJ2-5, with D unclear. Germline CDR1 and CDR2: SEHNR and FQNEAQ (reference sequence). V was clipped by 4 bases and J by 1 base, with 16 bases between them. This CDR3 is built from 16 residues. CDR3 amino acids: CASSSYATDSQETQYF. CDR3 nucleotides: TGTGCCAGCAGCTCTTACGCCACAGATTCCCAAGAGACCCAGTACTTC.

V and J are TRBV6-5 and TRBJ2-7, with D uncertain. The CDR3 extends over 15 amino acids. V lost 2 bases to trimming and J lost 5 bases, with 16 bases between them. Germline V gene sequence: CDR1 MNHEY, CDR2 SVGAGI. CDR3 sequence (DNA): TGTGCCAGCAGTTACCAGGACGCTGTTTTGCACGAGCAGTACTTC. It is translated as CASSYQDAVLHEQYF.

The chain links TRBV5-1 to TRBJ1-2; D unresolved. The CDR3 loop spans 14 amino acids. V lost 2 bases and J 3 bases, leaving 11 bases between the germline ends. Germline loops: CDR1 SGHRS, CDR2 YFSETQ. CDR3 region: CASSLGQADYGYTF. CDR3 nucleotides: TGCGCCAGCAGCTTAGGCCAGGCCGACTATGGCTACACCTTC.

V is TRBV15 and J is TRBJ2-5; possibly TRBD2 for D (5 bases). V was pared by 8 bases and J by 7 bases, with 17 bases between. Per germline, CDR1 LNHNV and CDR2 YYDKDF (reference sequence). The CDR3 contains 13 residues. For the CDR3, the DNA is TGTGCCACCGCGCCCCACCCCCGGGGGACCCAGTACTTC. It is translated as CATAPHPRGTQYF.

The chain links TRBV5-4 to TRBJ2-7, with 13 bases that match TRBD2. This CDR3 contains 15 residues. Germline loops: CDR1 SGHNT, CDR2 YYREEE (reference sequence). J gave up 3 bases and V 2 bases, and 2 bases lay outside the gene matches. The CDR3 region is CASSLRTSGSYEQYF. CDR3 nucleotide sequence: TGTGCCAGCAGCTTAAGGACTAGCGGGAGCTACGAGCAGTACTTC.

This clone was observed once. V is TRBV10-1 and J is TRBJ1-4, with 7 bases aligning to TRBD1. V trimming: 6 bases; J trimming: 5 bases; junction bases outside the gene matches: 9. The CDR3 covers 15 residues. CDR1 WNHNN and CDR2 SYGVQD come from the germline V gene (reference sequence). The CDR3 reads CASSSPGQKNEKLFF. DNA for the CDR3: TGCGCCAGCAGCTCTCCGGGACAGAAAAATGAAAAACTGTTTTTT.

This clone was detected ten times or more. J is TRBJ1-4 and V is TRBV10-3, with D perhaps TRBD1 (6 bases). There are 17 residues in the CDR3. V was clipped by 2 bases and J by 3 bases, with 16 bases between them. Germline V lookup: CDR1 ENHRY, CDR2 SYGVKD. CDR3 residues: CAISEPTGGAANEKLFF. CDR3 coding DNA: TGTGCCATCAGTGAGCCCACGGGGGGGGCTGCTAATGAAAAACTGTTTTTT.

The chain combines TRBV5-1 with TRBJ2-7; TRBD2 is a possible D gene (6 bases). This CDR3 region has 16 residues. Trimming left V 0 bases short and J 3 bases short, with 16 bases between. In germline, CDR1 is SGHRS, CDR2 YFSETQ. The CDR3 here is CASSLVVGGSGYEQYF. As DNA, the CDR3 is TGCGCCAGCAGCTTGGTGGTCGGGGGTAGCGGCTACGAGCAGTACTTC.

The chain uses TRBV7-9 and TRBJ2-1; D not certain. The CDR3 is 15 residues long. V was cut by 2 bases and J by 0 bases, with 8 bases left in between. Germline assignment: CDR1 SEHNR and CDR2 FQNEAQ (reference sequence). The CDR3 is CASSLLPSSYNEQFF. The CDR3 nucleotides are TGTGCCAGCAGCTTACTACCGAGCTCCTACAATGAGCAGTTCTTC.

The V and J genes are TRBV7-9 and TRBJ2-2; TRBD1 matches at 8 bases. The junction had 8 bases not matched to a gene; V was cut back by 3 bases and J by 5 bases. In germline, CDR1 is SEHNR, CDR2 FQNEAQ (reference sequence). CDR3 length equals 16 residues. The chain's CDR3 is CASSFPDRVGTGELFF. DNA of the CDR3: TGTGCCAGCAGCTTTCCGGACAGGGTCGGAACCGGGGAGCTGTTTTTT.

The V gene is TRBV11-3, the J gene TRBJ2-5; maybe TRBD1 (6 bases). The ends were cut back, 5 bases at V and 5 bases at J, with 15 bases in the middle. The CDR3 extends over 14 amino acids. The germline V gene encodes CDR1 SGHNT and CDR2 YENEEA. This CDR3 reads CASSPKGTIETQYF. CDR3 in DNA: TGTGCCAGCAGCCCCAAGGGGACAATCGAGACCCAGTACTTC. Combining the CDR3 with reference TRBV11-3 and TRBJ2-5 gives the whole variable domain EAGVVQSPRYKIIEKKQPVAFWCNPISGHNTLYWYLQNLGQGPELLIRYENEEAVDDSQLPKDRFSAERLKGVDSTLKIQPAELGDSAVYLCASSPKGTIETQYFGPGTRLLVL.

V is TRBV6-1 and J is TRBJ2-1; 7 bases align to TRBD2. Germline lookup yields CDR1 MNHNS and CDR2 SASEGT. The CDR3 loop spans 15 amino acids. The trim removed 1 base at V and 6 bases at J, leaving 6 bases unmatched. The CDR3 loop is CASSEGAGPFNEQFF. The CDR3 bases are TGTGCCAGCAGTGAAGGAGCGGGACCTTTCAATGAGCAGTTCTTC.

The sample holds a few counts of this clone. Within the sample, other DNA sequences also encode this same CDR3. The chain couples TRBV2 to TRBJ2-1; D uncertain. V gave up 5 bases and J gave up 4 bases, with 3 bases separating them. CDR3 length: 11 amino acids. Germline assignment: CDR1 SNHLY and CDR2 FYNNEI. The CDR3 DNA sequence: TGTGCCAGCAGTCTATACAATGAGCAGTTCTTC. It codes for CASSLYNEQFF.

The genes are TRBV7-9 and TRBJ2-3, with D perhaps TRBD1 (6 bases). V lost 0 bases and J lost 8, with 9 bases in between. This CDR3 comprises 13 residues. Germline loops: CDR1 SEHNR, CDR2 FQNEAQ (reference sequence). CDR3 nucleotides: TGTGCCAGCAGCTTAGCGCGAGGGGGTACGCAGTATTTT. Its translation: CASSLARGGTQYF.

J is TRBJ2-1 and V is TRBV4-1; no clear D. Germline CDR1 is MGHRA and CDR2 is YSYEKL. This CDR3 has 15 amino acids. V was pared by 4 bases and J by 2 bases, with 12 bases between. CDR3 in DNA: TGCGCCAGCAGCCGGGCTTTCATCGCCTACAATGAGCAGTTCTTC. Amino acid sequence: CASSRAFIAYNEQFF.

The rearrangement links TRBV9 to TRBJ2-7; 10 bases match TRBD1. CDR3 size: 15 residues. J was trimmed by 5 bases and V by 0 bases; bases with no gene match: 5. The V gene's germline CDR1 is SGDLS and CDR2 YYNGEE. The CDR3 DNA reads as TGTGCCAGCAGCGTAGATGGACAGGGGGTTGACGAGCAGTACTTC. It specifies CASSVDGQGVDEQYF.

The chain carries TRBV7-9 and TRBJ2-1; tentatively, D is TRBD1 (6 bases). This CDR3 is 12 amino acids long. V lost 6 bases and J lost 15, with 18 bases in between. Germline V gives CDR1 SEHNR, CDR2 FQNEAQ (reference sequence). The CDR3 region has the DNA TGTGCCAGCAGTCCATTCAGGGGTACGGGGTTCTTC. The encoded protein is CASSPFRGTGFF. Looking up the rest from reference TRBV7-9 and TRBJ2-1 gives the full variable domain: DTGVSQNPRHKITKRGQNVTFRCDPISEHNRLYWYRQTLGQGPEFLTYFQNEAQLEKSRLLSDRFSAERPKGSFSTLEIQRTEQGDSAMYLCASSPFRGTGFFGPGTRLTVL.

DNA for the CDR3: TGTGCCATCAGTGGCGGGCTTTACAATGAGCAGTTCTTC. Its translation: CAISGGLYNEQFF. The V gene is TRBV10-3, the J gene TRBJ2-1; TRBD2 might be the D (5 bases). Trimming stripped 4 bases from V and 4 bases from J, with 8 bases between. The CDR3 is made up of 13 amino acids. Germline CDR1 and CDR2: ENHRY and SYGVKD.

V and J are TRBV9 and TRBJ2-5, with D possibly matching TRBD2 (6 bases). V lost 4 bases to trimming and J lost 7 bases, with 17 bases between them. Germline CDR1 SGDLS, CDR2 YYNGEE. The CDR3 is made up of 14 amino acids. The CDR3 coding sequence is TGTGCCAGCAGCCAGCGGACTACCGGGGGGACCCAGTACTTC. It yields the protein CASSQRTTGGTQYF. Full variable domain (remainder filled in from reference TRBV9 and TRBJ2-5): DSGVTQTPKHLITATGQRVTLRCSPRSGDLSVYWYQQSLDQGLQFLIQYYNGEERAKGNILERFSAQQFPDLHSELNLSSLELGDSALYFCASSQRTTGGTQYFGPGTRLLVL.

The chain employs TRBV5-6 and TRBJ2-5; no clear D. The CDR3 spans 14 residues. V lost 4 bases to trimming and J lost 7 bases, with 17 bases between them. The germline V gene encodes CDR1 SGHDT and CDR2 YYEEEE. Written as DNA, the CDR3 is TGTGCCAGCAGCATTGACTCCAGACCTGGGACCCAGTACTTC. This gives the protein CASSIDSRPGTQYF.

The chain carries TRBV6-5 and TRBJ1-4; 7 nucleotides line up with TRBD1. CDR3 size: 14 residues. V dropped 8 bases and J dropped 8; count of bases not matched to a gene: 11. Germline lookup yields CDR1 MNHEY and CDR2 SVGAGI. As DNA, the CDR3 is TGTGCCAGCGGACAGTGGACAGGCCTAGAAAAACTGTTTTTT. Translated: CASGQWTGLEKLFF.